These 10 T cell receptor beta chains came from one sample sequenced in a study of T cell responses to AZD1222 COVID-19 vaccine. Sequencing used immunoSEQ multiplex PCR; TCRdb keeps in-frame clones, though not all of them. The sample consists of over 200,000 clones, approximately 94% of them appearing once. The specimen was peripheral blood, collected 28 days after the second dose of the MenACWY control vaccine. These receptors came from an adult who received the MenACWY meningococcal vaccine as a control.

The CDR3, as DNA: TGTGCCAGTAGTACTCGGCGAGGTGCAGATACGCAGTATTTT. Protein sequence: CASSTRRGADTQYF. This chain connects TRBV19 to TRBJ2-3; D ambiguous. Per the germline V gene, CDR1 is LNHDA and CDR2 is SQIVND (reference sequence). V was pared by 4 bases and J by 4 bases, with 12 bases between. The CDR3 extends over 14 amino acids.

The chain links TRBV28 to TRBJ2-7, with TRBD1 identical over 10 bases. Germline V gene sequence: CDR1 MDHEN, CDR2 SYDVKM. CDR3 size: 18 residues. J lost 3 bases, V lost 6 bases, and 17 bases had no gene match. In DNA form, the CDR3 reads TGTGCCAGCAGACAATCGCGGGTTAGGACAGGGGGTTACTACGAGCAGTACTTC. As protein: CASRQSRVRTGGYYEQYF. Supplemented by reference TRBV28 and TRBJ2-7, the full variable domain reads DVKVTQSSRYLVKRTGEKVFLECVQDMDHENMFWYRQDPGLGLRLIYFSYDVKMKEKGDIPEGYSVSREKKERFSLILESASTNQTSMYLCASRQSRVRTGGYYEQYFGPGTRLTVT.

The CDR3 bases are TGTGCCAGCAGCTTAGAGGATAACACTGAAGCTTTCTTT. It is translated as CASSLEDNTEAFF. The chain employs TRBV13 and TRBJ1-1; the D is unclear. Trimming pared 1 base from V and 2 bases from J, leaving 5 bases between. The CDR3 contains 13 residues. Germline V gives CDR1 PRHDT, CDR2 FYEKMQ (reference sequence).

The chain is built from TRBV2 and TRBJ1-1, with TRBD1 as a possible D gene (5 bases). Germline lookup yields CDR1 SNHLY and CDR2 FYNNEI. The CDR3 totals 13 residues. V lost 8 bases and J 5 bases, leaving 15 bases between the germline ends. This chain's CDR3 is CASPGGRGTEAFF. The DNA of the CDR3 is TGTGCCAGCCCGGGGGGGAGAGGAACTGAAGCTTTCTTT.

The chain uses TRBV5-4 and TRBJ1-3, with D uncertain. Germline CDR1 and CDR2: SGHNT and YYREEE (reference sequence). The ends were cut back, 0 bases at V and 2 bases at J, with 6 bases in the middle. The CDR3 length is 14 residues. CDR3 protein: CASSLAGAGNTIYF. CDR3 in DNA: TGTGCCAGCAGCTTGGCCGGGGCTGGAAACACCATATATTTT.

The chain has TRBV4-1 and TRBJ2-7; 7 bases agree with TRBD1. There are 17 residues in the CDR3. Looked up from germline, CDR1 is MGHRA and CDR2 is YSYEKL. Trimming removed 0 bases from V and 3 bases from J; junction bases left unmatched: 11. CDR3 DNA: TGCGCCAGCAGCCAAGATCTCGGAACGGGACAGAACTACGAGCAGTACTTC. Translated, it gives CASSQDLGTGQNYEQYF.

The V gene is TRBV6-5, the J gene TRBJ2-5; D unclear. The V gene lost 6 bases and the J gene lost 4 bases, with 15 bases spanning the gap. In germline, CDR1 is MNHEY, CDR2 SVGAGI. The length of the CDR3 is 14 residues. CDR3 DNA: TGTGCCAGCAGCCTCCATGTTCTCGGAGAGACCCAGTACTTC. This codes for CASSLHVLGETQYF.

This clone has a handful of counts. This chain links TRBV4-2 with TRBJ2-3; 7 nucleotides align to TRBD1. V shed 0 bases and J 3 bases; nucleotides not matched to a gene: 6. This CDR3 has 16 residues. CDR1 is LGHNA and CDR2 is YNFKEQ in the germline V gene. CDR3 sequence: CASSQEYGDRTDTQYF. The CDR3 region has the DNA TGTGCCAGCAGCCAAGAATATGGGGACAGAACAGATACGCAGTATTTT.

The J gene is TRBJ2-7, the V gene TRBV9; D is undetermined. V lost 0 bases, J lost 5 bases, and 15 bases lay in between. This CDR3 contains 15 residues. The germline V gene has CDR1 SGDLS and CDR2 YYNGEE. The CDR3 reads CASSVEGRPPHEQYF. In DNA form, the CDR3 reads TGTGCCAGCAGCGTAGAGGGCAGACCTCCCCACGAGCAGTACTTC.

The rearrangement joins TRBV27 to TRBJ1-3; D unclear. The CDR3 covers 12 residues. V lost 10 bases, J lost 1 base, and 8 bases lay in between. Germline V gives CDR1 MNHEY, CDR2 SMNVEV (reference sequence). The CDR3 here is CATRGSGNTIYF. For the CDR3, the DNA is TGTGCCACCCGGGGTTCTGGAAACACCATATATTTT.